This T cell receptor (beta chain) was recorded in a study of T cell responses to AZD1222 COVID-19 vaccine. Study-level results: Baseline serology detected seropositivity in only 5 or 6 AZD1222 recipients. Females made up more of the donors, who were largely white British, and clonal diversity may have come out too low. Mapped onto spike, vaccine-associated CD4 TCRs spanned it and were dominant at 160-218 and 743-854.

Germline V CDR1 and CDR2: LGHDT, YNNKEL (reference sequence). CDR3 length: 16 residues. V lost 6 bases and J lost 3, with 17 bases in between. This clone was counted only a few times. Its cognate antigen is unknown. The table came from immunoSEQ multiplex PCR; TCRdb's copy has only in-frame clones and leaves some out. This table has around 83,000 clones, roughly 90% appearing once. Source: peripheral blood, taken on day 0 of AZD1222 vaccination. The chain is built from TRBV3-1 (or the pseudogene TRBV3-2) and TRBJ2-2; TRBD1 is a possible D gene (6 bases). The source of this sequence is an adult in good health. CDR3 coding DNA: TGTGCCAGCAGACGAGGACAGTTTGATGACACCGGGGAGCTGTTTTTT. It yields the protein CASRRGQFDDTGELFF.